These 27 T cell receptor beta chains came from one sample sequenced in a study of regulatory T cells in long-lasting Graves disease. Time point defined: persistent/refractory GD, antithyroid drugs over 5 years with positive TRAb. PBMC RNA served as the TCR library source. According to the study, TCR beta libraries were built with iRepertoire HTBI primers and CDR3-region Arm-PCR. TCRdb re-derived calls from the multiplex PCR reads in MiXCR, one entry per CDR3 protein. The sample lists hundreds of thousands of distinct CDR3 sequences; 20% to 25% were seen once. Sequenced material: peripheral blood mononuclear cells (PBMCs), taken when the disease was refractory, from a patient treated with antithyroid drugs. Source of these receptors: a female donor with Graves disease.

This chain links TRBV9 with TRBJ2-1; perhaps D is TRBD1 or TRBD2 (5 bases each). This CDR3 has 13 amino acids. The V end was cut by 0 bases, the J end by 9 bases, with 10 bases between. Per germline, CDR1 SGDLS and CDR2 YYNGEE. The CDR3 here is CASSVAAGTEQFF. As DNA, the CDR3 is TGTGCCAGCAGCGTAGCCGCCGGGACTGAGCAGTTCTTC.

This chain joins TRBV18 and TRBJ1-3; D is uncertain. The germline V gene encodes CDR1 KGHSH and CDR2 LQKENI. This CDR3 has 15 amino acids. Between the trimmed V and J ends, which lost 1 base and 1 base, there was a span of 8 bases. CDR3 in DNA: TGTGCCAGCTCACCACAGGGTAGTTCTGGAAACACCATATATTTT. The encoded protein is CASSPQGSSGNTIYF.

There are many counts of this clonotype. The rearrangement links TRBV27 to TRBJ1-2; D is unclear. This CDR3 comprises 16 residues. The germline V gene encodes CDR1 MNHEY and CDR2 SMNVEV (reference sequence). V was pared by 5 bases and J by 0 bases, with 16 bases between. The CDR3 DNA sequence: TGTGCCAGCAGTCTGGATCCGGACGGGACTAACTATGGCTACACCTTC. Translated: CASSLDPDGTNYGYTF.

This rearrangement joins TRBV29-1 to TRBJ2-7, with D perhaps TRBD2 (5 bases). Trimming removed 4 bases from V and 2 bases from J, with 24 bases in between. The germline V gene encodes CDR1 SQVTM and CDR2 ANQGSEA. The CDR3 length is 17 residues. This CDR3 reads CSVAGRRTTPATYEQYF. The CDR3 region has the DNA TGCAGCGTTGCGGGAAGAAGAACCACGCCGGCCACCTACGAGCAGTACTTC.

This clonotype was seen repeatedly, ten times or more. The genes are TRBV28 and TRBJ2-7; a possible D gene is TRBD1 (6 bases). The CDR3 consists of 15 residues. V lost 5 bases and J 3 bases, leaving 17 bases between the germline ends. Looked up from germline, CDR1 is MDHEN and CDR2 is SYDVKM. For the CDR3, the DNA is TGTGCCAGCAGTCCCGACGGAGGACAGAGCTACGAGCAGTACTTC. It is translated as CASSPDGGQSYEQYF.

This clonotype was counted between two and nine times. The CDR3 region is CASSEISNTIYF. For the CDR3, the DNA is TGTGCCAGCAGTGAAATCTCAAACACCATATATTTT. This chain links TRBV2 with TRBJ1-3; D uncertain. This CDR3 spans 12 amino acids. The V gene's germline CDR1 is SNHLY and CDR2 FYNNEI. With 2 bases removed from V and 6 bases from J, the gap between germline ends came to 5 bases.

This chain connects TRBV10-3 to TRBJ2-5; perhaps D is TRBD1 or TRBD2 (5 bases each). Trimming cost V 8 bases and J 0 bases, with 10 bases left between them. The V gene's germline CDR1 is ENHRY and CDR2 SYGVKD. This CDR3 spans 13 amino acids. The CDR3 DNA is TGTGCCATCCGGGACGGGGACCAAGAGACCCAGTACTTC. It encodes CAIRDGDQETQYF.

In its sample, this clonotype was seen many times. V is TRBV7-2 and J is TRBJ1-3; D unresolved. The CDR3 is made up of 14 amino acids. Trimming took off 4 bases at V and 4 bases at J, with 11 bases between the two ends. Looked up from germline, CDR1 is SGHTA and CDR2 is FQGNSA. The CDR3 DNA follows: TGTGCCAGCAGCTCTCCGGGGAGCGGAAACACCATATATTTT. It translates to CASSSPGSGNTIYF.

This clonotype was observed many times. V gene TRBV20-1 combines with J gene TRBJ2-7; 16 bases map to TRBD2. V shed 6 bases and J 4 bases; nucleotides not matched to a gene: 9. Per the germline V gene, CDR1 is DFQATT and CDR2 is SNEGSKA (reference sequence). The CDR3 extends over 16 amino acids. CDR3 sequence: CSAQTGLAGGDYEQYF. In nucleotides, the CDR3 is TGCAGTGCGCAAACGGGACTAGCGGGAGGGGATTACGAGCAGTACTTC.

This clonotype was picked up many times. The chain is built from TRBV28 and TRBJ1-2; the D is unclear. The CDR3 spans 13 residues. Germline V gene sequence: CDR1 MDHEN, CDR2 SYDVKM. Trimming cost V 6 bases and J 4 bases, with 12 bases left between them. The CDR3 loop is CASRVTASYGYTF. The DNA of the CDR3 is TGTGCCAGCAGGGTGACGGCGAGCTATGGCTACACCTTC.

This clonotype showed up many times. This chain links TRBV28 with TRBJ2-7, with 10 bases matching TRBD2. CDR3 length: 14 residues. Germline CDR1 reads MDHEN; CDR2 reads SYDVKM. Trimming removed 6 bases from V and 3 bases from J; junction bases left unmatched: 5. CDR3 residues: CASRLAGVNYEQYF. The CDR3 DNA sequence: TGTGCCAGCAGGCTAGCGGGAGTGAACTACGAGCAGTACTTC.

At least ten counts were recorded for this clonotype. The chain joins TRBV3-1 to TRBJ2-5, with a tentative D call TRBD1 (5 bases). The CDR3 has 15 residues. Trimming took 4 bases from V and 0 from J, leaving 12 bases between them. CDR1 is LGHDT, CDR2 YNNKEL, per germline (reference sequence). This chain's CDR3 is CASSPPGLHQETQYF. The CDR3, as DNA: TGTGCCAGCAGCCCCCCAGGGCTACACCAAGAGACCCAGTACTTC.

There are a few counts of this clonotype. The CDR3 here is CAYNQGSGELFF. In nucleotides, the CDR3 is TGTGCCTACAACCAAGGGTCCGGGGAGCTGTTTTTT. V usage is TRBV30 and J usage is TRBJ2-2; D is ambiguous. The CDR3 consists of 12 residues. CDR1 GTSNPN and CDR2 SVGIG come from the germline V gene (reference sequence). V gave up 7 bases and J gave up 6 bases, with 12 bases separating them.

The rearrangement links TRBV20-1 to TRBJ1-5; D is ambiguous. Germline CDR1 is DFQATT and CDR2 is SNEGSKA (reference sequence). The CDR3 is made up of 13 amino acids. CDR3 sequence reads: CSIEQYRNQPQHF. The CDR3 DNA follows: TGCAGCATAGAACAGTATCGCAATCAGCCCCAGCATTTT.

V and J are TRBV20-1 and TRBJ2-7; maybe TRBD2 (6 bases). V shed 0 bases and J shed 0 bases, with 9 bases lying between them. Germline CDR1 DFQATT, CDR2 SNEGSKA (reference sequence). This CDR3 comprises 14 residues. The DNA for the CDR3 is TGCAGTGCTAGAGATCGGGAGAGCTCCTACGAGCAGTACTTC. It translates to CSARDRESSYEQYF.

Details on this clonotype: Possible read error: a much larger clone is one base away. The chain links TRBV11-2 to TRBJ2-7, with D unclear. CDR3 length: 16 residues. Germline assignment: CDR1 SGHAT and CDR2 FQNNGV. CDR3: CVSSSYSTLGSYEQYF. CDR3 nucleotide sequence: TGTGTCAGCAGCTCCTATAGCACTCTTGGATCCTACGAGCAGTACTTC.

This clonotype has only one observation. The chain links TRBV18 to TRBJ2-7; 11 nucleotides match TRBD1. The CDR3 covers 18 residues. V was clipped by 2 bases and J by 2 bases; unmatched bases: 11. The germline V gene encodes CDR1 KGHSH and CDR2 LQKENI. CDR3 region: CASSPRTGGLLPTYEQYF. The CDR3 DNA follows: TGTGCCAGCTCACCAAGGACAGGGGGCCTACTTCCTACCTACGAGCAGTACTTC.

This clonotype has just a few counts. The gene calls are TRBV5-1 and TRBJ1-3; D may be TRBD1 (5 bases). V shed 0 bases and J shed 1 base, with 8 bases lying between them. In germline, CDR1 is SGHRS, CDR2 YFSETQ. CDR3 size: 15 residues. CDR3 bases: TGCGCCAGCAGCTTGGTGGACACTTCTGGAAACACCATATATTTT. As protein: CASSLVDTSGNTIYF.

This clonotype has only a few counts. V is TRBV19 and J is TRBJ2-6; D is unresolved. Trimming pared 8 bases from V and 0 bases from J, leaving 14 bases between. The germline CDR1 and CDR2 sequences are LNHDA and SQIVND (reference sequence). The CDR3 runs to 16 residues. The CDR3 loop reads CASRPEASSGANVLTF. The CDR3 region has the DNA TGTGCCAGTCGACCCGAAGCAAGCTCTGGGGCCAACGTCCTGACTTTC.

V and J are TRBV5-1 and TRBJ2-5; D is perhaps TRBD2 (5 bases). Per germline, CDR1 SGHRS and CDR2 YFSETQ. The germline V and J ends were trimmed by 0 bases and 3 bases, with 9 bases remaining between them. The CDR3 contains 14 residues. CDR3 in amino acids: CASSLGLREETQYF. The CDR3 region has the DNA TGCGCCAGCAGCTTGGGACTACGCGAAGAGACCCAGTACTTC.

This clonotype has ten or more counts. The rearrangement uses TRBV11-2 and TRBJ2-5; 7 bases agree with TRBD1. Looked up from germline, CDR1 is SGHAT and CDR2 is FQNNGV. V dropped 6 bases and J dropped 1; count of bases not matched to a gene: 8. The CDR3 is 15 amino acids. The CDR3 sequence: CASRGIRDSQETQYF. Here the CDR3 DNA reads TGTGCCAGCAGGGGGATCCGGGACAGCCAAGAGACCCAGTACTTC.

Many counts were recorded for this clonotype. This sequence joins TRBV28 and TRBJ2-7; 9 nucleotides align to TRBD2. J gave up 4 bases and V 4 bases, and 8 bases lay outside the gene matches. Germline CDR1 reads MDHEN; CDR2 reads SYDVKM. This CDR3 region has 15 residues. The CDR3 region is CASSSISGRGYEQYF. DNA for the CDR3: TGTGCCAGCAGTTCAATTAGCGGGAGAGGGTACGAGCAGTACTTC.

The sample holds many counts of this clonotype. The V and J genes are TRBV14 and TRBJ2-7, with 9 nucleotides matching TRBD2. V dropped 8 bases and J dropped 2; count of bases not matched to a gene: 4. The CDR3 loop spans 13 amino acids. Looked up from germline, CDR1 is SGHDN and CDR2 is FVKESK. The DNA for the CDR3 is TGTGCCAGCCAATCTAGCGGGACCTACGAGCAGTACTTC. This codes for CASQSSGTYEQYF. Using reference TRBV14 and TRBJ2-7 for the parts outside the CDR3, the full variable domain is EAGVTQFPSHSVIEKGQTVTLRCDPISGHDNLYWYRRVMGKEIKFLLHFVKESKQDESGMPNNRFLAERTGGTYSTLKVQPAELEDSGVYFCASQSSGTYEQYFGPGTRLTVT.

This clonotype was picked up many times. V is TRBV28 and J is TRBJ1-2; D gene uncertain. V shed 3 bases and J shed 3 bases, with 8 bases lying between them. Germline lookup yields CDR1 MDHEN and CDR2 SYDVKM. The CDR3 is 13 residues long. The CDR3 bases are TGTGCCAGCAGTTTTGGGAGCGACTATGGCTACACCTTC. As protein: CASSFGSDYGYTF.

The J gene is TRBJ1-5, the V gene TRBV15; D gene ambiguous. V was cut by 7 bases and J by 4 bases, with 17 bases left in between. CDR1 is LNHNV, CDR2 YYDKDF, per germline (reference sequence). The CDR3 has 15 residues. As DNA, the CDR3 is TGTGCCACCAACATAAAGGGCTCAAATAATCAGCCCCAGCATTTT. This gives the protein CATNIKGSNNQPQHF. Full variable domain (remainder filled in from reference TRBV15 and TRBJ1-5): DAMVIQNPRYQVTQFGKPVTLSCSQTLNHNVMYWYQQKSSQAPKLLFHYYDKDFNNEADTPDNFQSRRPNTSFCFLDIRSPGLGDTAMYLCATNIKGSNNQPQHFGDGTRLSIL.

This clonotype was picked up many times. The chain uses TRBV27 and TRBJ2-7, with D tentatively TRBD1 (6 bases). CDR1 is MNHEY and CDR2 is SMNVEV in the germline V gene (reference sequence). V lost 3 bases and J lost 0, with 15 bases in between. The CDR3 consists of 16 residues. In DNA form, the CDR3 reads TGTGCCAGCAGTTTCACCATGAGGGGGAGCTCCTACGAGCAGTACTTC. Its protein is CASSFTMRGSSYEQYF.

The chain links TRBV4-3 to TRBJ1-2, with D tentatively TRBD1 (5 bases). Per germline, CDR1 LGHNA and CDR2 YSLEER. This CDR3 is built from 14 residues. The ends were cut back, 3 bases at V and 8 bases at J, with 16 bases in the middle. The CDR3 nucleotides are TGCGCCAGCAGCCAGGGGACGGCGAGCAGGGGCTACACCTTC. Its protein product is CASSQGTASRGYTF.